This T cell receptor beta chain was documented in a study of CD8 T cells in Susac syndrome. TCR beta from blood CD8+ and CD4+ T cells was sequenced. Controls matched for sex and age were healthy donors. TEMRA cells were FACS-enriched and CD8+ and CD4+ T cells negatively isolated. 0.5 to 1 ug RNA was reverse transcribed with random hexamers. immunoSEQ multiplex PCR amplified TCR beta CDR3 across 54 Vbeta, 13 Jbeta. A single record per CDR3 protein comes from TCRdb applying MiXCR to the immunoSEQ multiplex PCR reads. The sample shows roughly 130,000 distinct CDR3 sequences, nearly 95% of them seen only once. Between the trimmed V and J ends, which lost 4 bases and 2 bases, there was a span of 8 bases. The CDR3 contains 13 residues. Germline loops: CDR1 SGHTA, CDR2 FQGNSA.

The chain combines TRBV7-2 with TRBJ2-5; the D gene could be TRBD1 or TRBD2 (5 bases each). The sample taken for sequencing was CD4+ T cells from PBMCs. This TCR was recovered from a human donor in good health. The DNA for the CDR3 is TGTGCCAGCAGCTCGAGGGGTCAAGAGACCCAGTACTTC. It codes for CASSSRGQETQYF.